The next 8 T cell receptor beta chains were all read from a single sample in a study of T cell responses to AZD1222 COVID-19 vaccine. Some clones are missing from TCRdb's copy, which holds only in-frame ones; the method was immunoSEQ multiplex PCR. Of 180,000 or so clones listed, approximately 94% are singletons. The sample was peripheral blood, taken on day 0 of AZD1222 vaccination. The source is an adult in good health.

The chain carries TRBV27 and TRBJ2-3, with TRBD1 as a possible D gene (5 bases). Germline CDR1 reads MNHEY; CDR2 reads SMNVEV (reference sequence). The CDR3 has 11 amino acids. V dropped 6 bases and J dropped 11 bases, with 12 bases sitting between them. The CDR3 region has the DNA TGTGCCAGCAGGGGGCTACAACAGCAGTATTTT. Translation gives CASRGLQQQYF.

The chain uses TRBV28 and TRBJ2-5; the D gene is possibly TRBD1 (5 bases). This CDR3 spans 13 amino acids. The V end was cut by 6 bases, the J end by 5 bases, with 13 bases between. Germline values: CDR1 MDHEN, CDR2 SYDVKM. For the CDR3, the DNA is TGTGCCAGCAGCGAGCAGGGATATGAGACCCAGTACTTC. Translated: CASSEQGYETQYF.

V usage is TRBV5-8 and J usage is TRBJ2-2; TRBD2 aligns across 8 bases. CDR3 length: 17 residues. The J segment lost 6 bases and the V segment lost 3 bases, leaving 13 bases of the junction unmatched. CDR1 and CDR2 from the germline V gene are SGHTS and YDEGEE. Here the CDR3 DNA reads TGTGCCAGCAGCTCGCCCCGACTAAGCGGGAGTCCCGGGGAGCTGTTTTTT. Amino acids: CASSSPRLSGSPGELFF.

This chain joins TRBV7-8 and TRBJ1-5; maybe TRBD1 (5 bases). This CDR3 has 13 residues. V shed 5 bases and J shed 6 bases, with 11 bases lying between them. The germline CDR1 and CDR2 sequences are SGHVS and FQNEAQ. The CDR3 loop reads CASSRGPIQPQHF. The CDR3 nucleotides read TGTGCCAGCAGCCGGGGACCGATTCAGCCCCAGCATTTT.

The rearrangement joins TRBV7-9 to TRBJ2-1, with 10 positions matching TRBD1. Germline values: CDR1 SEHNR, CDR2 FQNEAQ (reference sequence). V dropped 6 bases and J dropped 8; count of bases not matched to a gene: 10. This CDR3 is 15 amino acids long. DNA for the CDR3: TGTGCCAGCAGGCCGGGACAGGGGAGTGGAGATGAGCAGTTCTTC. Protein sequence: CASRPGQGSGDEQFF.

V usage is TRBV5-4 and J usage is TRBJ1-2; TRBD1 agrees at 7 bases. V dropped 5 bases and J dropped 8; count of bases not matched to a gene: 6. Germline CDR1 and CDR2: SGHNT and YYREEE (reference sequence). The length of the CDR3 is 12 residues. The CDR3 sequence is CASSTRGGGYTF. The CDR3 nucleotides read TGTGCCAGCAGTACCAGGGGGGGCGGCTACACCTTC.

The rearrangement links TRBV2 to TRBJ2-1; unclear D gene. The V end lost 4 bases, the J end lost 6 bases, and 10 bases lay between the germline ends. Germline CDR1 SNHLY, CDR2 FYNNEI. This CDR3 is 13 amino acids long. CDR3 DNA sequence: TGTGCCAGCAGTGTTTATTGGACCAATGAGCAGTTCTTC. It is translated as CASSVYWTNEQFF.

V gene TRBV6-5 combines with J gene TRBJ2-1, with 11 bases aligning to TRBD2. Per germline, CDR1 MNHEY and CDR2 SVGAGI. The junction had 6 bases not matched to a gene; V was cut back by 2 bases and J by 9 bases. This CDR3 is built from 15 residues. In DNA form, the CDR3 reads TGTGCCAGCAGTTACACTAGCGGGAGCGGCACTGAGCAGTTCTTC. Translating it yields CASSYTSGSGTEQFF.